The 27 T cell receptor beta chains below were found in one sample sequenced in a study of OX40 agonist ivuxolimab in advanced cancers. The method was the immunoSEQ multiplex PCR assay. Entries here come from immuneACCESS through TCRdb and include only in-frame sequences with V and J called. Some clones fail to appear in such tables; in the studies checked, an unresolved V gene covers under half of the shortfall, and the cause of the remainder is unknown. This sample gives 65,000 to 80,000 clones in total; around 86% of them show up just once. The ten largest make up around 0.8% of the sample. The sample was CD4+ or CD8+ T cells sorted from blood, taken in a trial of the OX40 agonist ivuxolimab. These receptors all stem from an adult with an advanced solid tumor such as melanoma, head and neck, liver or kidney cancer.

This clone was detected only once. V gene TRBV15 combines with J gene TRBJ1-1; TRBD1 matches 7 bases. This CDR3 region has 16 residues. The junction had 7 bases not matched to a gene; V was cut back by 3 bases and J by 0 bases. Germline V lookup: CDR1 LNHNV, CDR2 YYDKDF (reference sequence). The CDR3 spells CATSSRQGFMNTEAFF. The CDR3 DNA sequence: TGTGCCACCAGCAGTAGACAGGGTTTTATGAACACTGAAGCTTTCTTT. Full variable domain (outside the CDR3, taken from reference TRBV15 and TRBJ1-1): DAMVIQNPRYQVTQFGKPVTLSCSQTLNHNVMYWYQQKSSQAPKLLFHYYDKDFNNEADTPDNFQSRRPNTSFCFLDIRSPGLGDTAMYLCATSSRQGFMNTEAFFGQGTRLTVV.

This chain connects TRBV29-1 to TRBJ2-7; 7 bases line up with TRBD2. V lost 8 bases and J lost 3; bases outside the gene matches: 10. Germline CDR1 and CDR2: SQVTM and ANQGSEA. The CDR3 is made up of 13 amino acids. CDR3 residues: CSTMGGGVYEQYF. Written as DNA, the CDR3 is TGCAGCACCATGGGGGGGGGAGTCTACGAGCAGTACTTC.

In this sample, this clone turned up once. This chain joins TRBV7-9 and TRBJ2-4; D remains ambiguous. The CDR3 is 15 residues long. CDR1 is SEHNR, CDR2 FQNEAQ, per germline (reference sequence). Trimming took off 2 bases at V and 0 bases at J, with 8 bases between the two ends. The CDR3 loop is CASSLSAGAKNIQYF. CDR3 nucleotide sequence: TGTGCCAGCAGCTTATCCGCCGGAGCCAAAAACATTCAGTACTTC.

The chain joins TRBV7-3 to TRBJ2-6; D remains unclear. CDR3 size: 15 residues. V lost 2 bases, J lost 0 bases, and 5 bases lay in between. Germline lookup yields CDR1 SGHTA and CDR2 FQGTGA. CDR3 residues: CASSLYSSGANVLTF. The CDR3 DNA reads as TGTGCCAGCAGCTTATACAGCTCTGGGGCCAACGTCCTGACTTTC.

The V call is TRBV5-1, the J call TRBJ2-7; tentatively, D is TRBD1 (5 bases). Per the germline V gene, CDR1 is SGHRS and CDR2 is YFSETQ. The CDR3 runs to 13 residues. Trimming removed 1 base at V and 4 bases at J, with 9 bases between. CDR3 region: CASSLSTVYEQYF. As DNA, the CDR3 is TGCGCCAGCAGCTTGTCGACAGTGTACGAGCAGTACTTC.

The chain links TRBV7-2 to TRBJ1-6, with TRBD1 identical over 9 bases. The V gene's germline CDR1 is SGHTA and CDR2 FQGNSA. There are 15 residues in the CDR3. Germline trimming cut 3 bases from V and 7 bases from J; bases unmatched to any gene: 4. The CDR3 bases are TGTGCCAGCAGCTTTGGACAGGGGCAAAATTCACCCCTCCACTTT. As protein: CASSFGQGQNSPLHF.

As concerns this clone: One junction end disagrees with the germline gene, perhaps due to a read error. The chain employs TRBV7-2 and TRBJ2-1; TRBD1 aligns across 7 bases. CDR1 SGHTA and CDR2 FQGNSA come from the germline V gene. CDR3 length: 17 residues. CDR3 DNA: TGTGCCAGCAACTTACAGTCGGGACAGACCCGCTACAATGAGCAGTTCTTC. This codes for CASNLQSGQTRYNEQFF.

The chain carries TRBV7-9 and TRBJ2-5; D may be TRBD2 (6 bases). V was pared by 5 bases and J by 5 bases, with 15 bases between. The CDR3 loop spans 14 amino acids. Germline CDR1 and CDR2: SEHNR and FQNEAQ (reference sequence). Written as DNA, the CDR3 is TGTGCCAGCAGCCCCGGAGGGAATGCGGAGACCCAGTACTTC. Translating gives CASSPGGNAETQYF.

The chain combines TRBV7-7 with TRBJ2-1, with D perhaps matching TRBD1 (5 bases). The CDR3 runs to 14 residues. With 3 bases removed from V and 7 bases from J, the gap between germline ends came to 13 bases. Germline V gives CDR1 SSHAT, CDR2 FNYEAQ (reference sequence). CDR3 loop: CASSLDGRVNEQFF. CDR3 nucleotides: TGTGCCAGCAGCTTGGATGGCAGGGTGAATGAGCAGTTCTTC.

This sequence joins TRBV7-3 and TRBJ2-7; 8 nucleotides agree with TRBD2. CDR1 is SGHTA and CDR2 is FQGTGA in the germline V gene. The CDR3 covers 15 residues. After removal of 2 bases from V and 3 bases from J, the junction contained 6 bases not matched to a gene. In DNA form, the CDR3 reads TGTGCCAGCAGCTTACGCGGGGGGCGCAGCTACGAGCAGTACTTC. It specifies CASSLRGGRSYEQYF.

J is TRBJ2-1 and V is TRBV28; D is possibly TRBD2 (6 bases). In germline, CDR1 is MDHEN, CDR2 SYDVKM. Deletions cut 4 bases from V and 5 bases from J, with 9 bases between. The CDR3 loop spans 13 amino acids. The CDR3, as DNA: TGTGCCAGCAGTTGGGGACTTCACAATGAGCAGTTCTTC. Its translation: CASSWGLHNEQFF.

The count of this clone is one. The chain has TRBV18 and TRBJ2-3; D perhaps matches TRBD2 (5 bases). CDR3 length equals 14 residues. V lost 3 bases and J 4 bases, leaving 11 bases between the germline ends. Germline CDR1 KGHSH, CDR2 LQKENI. In DNA form, the CDR3 reads TGTGCCAGCTCACCCGAGGGATTAGCAGATACGCAGTATTTT. Translation gives CASSPEGLADTQYF.

This clone was seen only once. This sequence joins TRBV11-3 and TRBJ2-5, with D uncertain. Germline loops: CDR1 SGHNT, CDR2 YENEEA. Trimming left V 0 bases short and J 3 bases short, with 5 bases between. The CDR3 runs 13 residues. CDR3 protein: CASSLDREETQYF. As DNA, the CDR3 is TGTGCCAGCAGCTTAGACAGAGAAGAGACCCAGTACTTC.

The V gene is TRBV6-6, the J gene TRBJ2-4, with D unclear. There are 12 residues in the CDR3. Trimming took off 2 bases at V and 5 bases at J, with 4 bases between the two ends. CDR1 is MNHNY, CDR2 SVGAGI, per germline (reference sequence). The CDR3 here is CASSYGENIQYF. CDR3 nucleotides: TGTGCCAGCAGTTACGGAGAAAACATTCAGTACTTC.

The chain joins TRBV7-9 to TRBJ2-3; TRBD2 matches at 7 bases. V lost 5 bases to trimming and J lost 0 bases; unmatched junction nucleotides: 5. Germline CDR1 is SEHNR and CDR2 is FQNEAQ (reference sequence). The CDR3 runs to 15 residues. The CDR3 bases are TGTGCCAGCAGCGCAAATAGCGGGAGCACAGATACGCAGTATTTT. Protein: CASSANSGSTDTQYF.

The CDR3 loop reads CASSLGDRGGETQYF. DNA for the CDR3: TGTGCCAGCAGCTTAGGGGACAGGGGGGGAGAGACCCAGTACTTC. The V gene is TRBV7-9, the J gene TRBJ2-5, with 11 bases fitting TRBD1. Germline V gene lookup returns CDR1 SEHNR and CDR2 FQNEAQ (reference sequence). The length of the CDR3 is 15 residues. With V trimmed by 1 base and J by 4 bases, 2 bases remained unmatched. The full variable domain, in which reference TRBV7-9 and TRBJ2-5 provide the parts outside the CDR3, is DTGVSQNPRHKITKRGQNVTFRCDPISEHNRLYWYRQTLGQGPEFLTYFQNEAQLEKSRLLSDRFSAERPKGSFSTLEIQRTEQGDSAMYLCASSLGDRGGETQYFGPGTRLLVL.

This clone turned up a few times. The chain recombines TRBV7-9 with TRBJ2-7; 10 positions match TRBD2. The germline CDR1 and CDR2 sequences are SEHNR and FQNEAQ (reference sequence). J was trimmed by 0 bases and V by 5 bases; bases with no gene match: 4. The CDR3 covers 15 residues. The CDR3, as DNA: TGTGCCAGCAGCCCCGGGACTAGCGCCTCCTACGAGCAGTACTTC. It is translated as CASSPGTSASYEQYF.

The CDR3 loop reads CASSVAGEGTEAFF. CDR3 coding DNA: TGTGCCAGCAGCGTAGCCGGTGAGGGCACTGAAGCTTTCTTT. The chain employs TRBV13 and TRBJ1-1; no firm D call. The CDR3 contains 14 residues. Germline CDR1 is PRHDT and CDR2 is FYEKMQ (reference sequence). Between the trimmed V and J ends, which lost 5 bases and 4 bases, there was a span of 14 bases.

This chain uses TRBV5-4 with TRBJ2-5; D may be TRBD2 (7 bases). The CDR3 consists of 15 residues. Germline V gives CDR1 SGHNT, CDR2 YYREEE (reference sequence). Trimming cost V 4 bases and J 5 bases, with 18 bases left between them. The CDR3 loop is CASSRPLEGGETQYF. DNA of the CDR3: TGTGCCAGCAGCCGGCCCCTGGAGGGGGGGGAGACCCAGTACTTC.

This clone was counted between two and nine times. The chain combines TRBV6-1 with TRBJ1-5; no clear D gene. The V and J ends lost 4 bases and 6 bases respectively, with 10 bases between them. Germline V gives CDR1 MNHNS, CDR2 SASEGT. This CDR3 is 13 amino acids long. The CDR3 sequence: CASSGEGSQPQHF. The CDR3 coding sequence is TGTGCCAGCAGTGGGGAGGGTAGTCAGCCCCAGCATTTT.

V usage is TRBV12-2 and J usage is TRBJ2-2; the D segment call TRBD2 is taken from the table without a DNA check. TRBV12-2 has pseudogene status. The CDR3 runs 17 residues. The CDR3: CASRSRTSGANTGELFF. The CDR3, as DNA: TGTGCAAGTCGCTCCAGGACTAGCGGGGCGAACACCGGGGAGCTGTTTTTT.

The chain links TRBV30 to TRBJ2-5, with TRBD2 as a possible D gene (5 bases). Trimming removed 2 bases at V and 1 base at J, with 11 bases between. CDR3 length: 14 amino acids. In germline, CDR1 is GTSNPN, CDR2 SVGIG (reference sequence). The CDR3 bases are TGTGCCTGGAGTCTGTGGACTCCCCAAGAGACCCAGTACTTC. Residues: CAWSLWTPQETQYF.

The V and J genes are TRBV18 and TRBJ1-2; perhaps TRBD1 as D (6 bases). The CDR3 spans 15 residues. Germline V gives CDR1 KGHSH, CDR2 LQKENI. Between the trimmed V and J ends, which lost 3 bases and 0 bases, there was a span of 11 bases. The chain's CDR3 is CASSPNREANYGYTF. The CDR3 bases are TGTGCCAGCTCACCGAACAGGGAAGCTAACTATGGCTACACCTTC. Combining the CDR3 with reference TRBV18 and TRBJ1-2 gives the whole variable domain NAGVMQNPRHLVRRRGQEARLRCSPMKGHSHVYWYRQLPEEGLKFMVYLQKENIIDESGMPKERFSAEFPKEGPSILRIQQVVRGDSAAYFCASSPNREANYGYTFGSGTRLTVV.

The chain has TRBV5-4 and TRBJ1-6; D is possibly TRBD1 (5 bases). Looked up from germline, CDR1 is SGHNT and CDR2 is YYREEE (reference sequence). Trimming shortened V by 2 bases and J by 5 bases, and 11 bases separated the two germline ends. The length of the CDR3 is 15 residues. CDR3 protein: CASSFDRFDNSPLHF. The CDR3 bases are TGTGCCAGCAGCTTTGACAGATTTGATAATTCACCCCTCCACTTT.

The chain recombines TRBV27 with TRBJ1-5; the D gene is possibly TRBD1 (5 bases). The CDR3 runs to 14 residues. Germline V gives CDR1 MNHEY, CDR2 SMNVEV (reference sequence). The V end was cut by 6 bases, the J end by 6 bases, with 15 bases between. The CDR3 sequence: CASRSSGGSQPQHF. The CDR3 nucleotides are TGTGCCAGCAGATCCTCCGGGGGGAGTCAGCCCCAGCATTTT.

The chain is built from TRBV7-3 and TRBJ2-3, with 7 bases identical to TRBD2. The germline V gene has CDR1 SGHTA and CDR2 FQGTGA. The CDR3 loop spans 17 amino acids. V was pared by 2 bases and J by 4 bases, with 12 bases of the junction left unmatched. In nucleotides, the CDR3 is TGTGCCAGCAGCTTACAGGGCCAGCGGGGAGGCGCAGATACGCAGTATTTT. Translating gives CASSLQGQRGGADTQYF.

This clone appeared a single time. The J gene is TRBJ2-3, the V gene TRBV6-5; 9 bases line up with TRBD2. Germline CDR1 MNHEY, CDR2 SVGAGI. This CDR3 region has 15 residues. J was trimmed by 4 bases and V by 2 bases; bases with no gene match: 4. CDR3 bases: TGTGCCAGCAGTTACCGGGCGGGAGGGTCAGATACGCAGTATTTT. Protein product: CASSYRAGGSDTQYF.